This T cell receptor beta chain was recorded in a study of T cells in localized non-small cell lung cancer. Data came from immunoSEQ multiplex PCR; TCRdb stores just in-frame clones and leaves some out. The sample has about 53,000 clones, over 80% seen once. Germline V gene data show CDR1 as LNHDA and CDR2 as SQIVND (reference sequence). V lost 3 bases and J lost 1, with 6 bases in between. The CDR3 is 13 amino acids. This sequence joins TRBV19 and TRBJ2-5; no firm D call. The sample consisted of peripheral blood mononuclear cells, taken before any cancer treatment. This clonotype originated in a man between 40 and 69 years old with stage III lung adenocarcinoma. In nucleotides, the CDR3 is TGTGCCAGTAGTATCGCCATCCAAGAGACCCAGTACTTC. Protein product: CASSIAIQETQYF.